This T cell receptor (beta chain) comes out of a study of blood T cell repertoires in COVID-19. About the study: PBMCs, B-cell-depleted T cells, or T cells provided the cDNA or gDNA that made up the material.

Authors' methods: The authors estimated nucleated cell counts from reference gene primer amplification. Assay: immunoSEQ multiplex PCR; the TCRdb copy retains only in-frame clones and omits some. Clone size and the V and J calls come from that table; the DNA yielded D and trimming. This repertoire shows more than 400,000 clones, 75% to 90% found once; its top ten account for approximately 3.2%. Germline values: CDR1 SGHTA, CDR2 FQGTGA. The V gene end was trimmed by 4 bases and the J gene end by 8 bases; junction bases not matched to a gene: 8. The CDR3 extends over 15 amino acids. The TCR comes from a human donor in a cohort sampled during active COVID-19. Sequenced material: peripheral blood. The chain employs TRBV7-3 and TRBJ2-1; 10 bases fit TRBD1. CDR3 DNA: TGTGCCAGCAGCTCACTGGGACAGGGGATCGATGAGCAGTTCTTC. Its translation: CASSSLGQGIDEQFF.